The 19 T cell receptor beta chains reported below all come from one sample, sequenced in a study of blood T cell repertoires in COVID-19. The table came from immunoSEQ multiplex PCR; TCRdb's copy has only in-frame clones and leaves some out. This sample has under 250,000 clones; more than 80% occur once, and the top ten carry about 1.7%. The sequencing input was PBMCs or T cells enriched from blood (not recorded which). The source of these receptors is a man aged 55 to 70 who had recovered from COVID-19.

This chain links TRBV7-9 with TRBJ2-2; TRBD1 matches 8 bases. This CDR3 contains 15 residues. CDR1 is SEHNR and CDR2 is FQNEAQ in the germline V gene (reference sequence). V shed 7 bases and J 6 bases; nucleotides not matched to a gene: 10. The CDR3 DNA is TGTGCCAGCATCCAGGGGGCAGGCCTCCCCGGGGAGCTGTTTTTT. Amino acids: CASIQGAGLPGELFF.

In DNA, the CDR3 is TGCGCCAGCAGGCGGACAGGGGGCACTGAAGCTTTCTTT. This encodes CASRRTGGTEAFF. The chain recombines TRBV5-1 with TRBJ1-1; TRBD1 aligns across 10 bases. CDR3 size: 13 residues. Per the germline V gene, CDR1 is SGHRS and CDR2 is YFSETQ. Germline trimming cut 5 bases from V and 4 bases from J; bases unmatched to any gene: 2.

This chain connects TRBV7-2 to TRBJ2-1; 7 positions agree with TRBD1. With V trimmed by 5 bases and J by 7 bases, 5 bases remained unmatched. This CDR3 comprises 13 residues. Per germline, CDR1 SGHTA and CDR2 FQGNSA. The CDR3 sequence: CASSPMDRNEQFF. In nucleotides, the CDR3 is TGTGCCAGCAGCCCAATGGACAGGAATGAGCAGTTCTTC.

The rearrangement links TRBV7-6 to TRBJ2-3, with 11 bases that match TRBD2. Germline-derived CDR1 and CDR2 are SGHVS and FNYEAQ. V lost 4 bases and J lost 1; bases outside the gene matches: 1. The CDR3 runs to 15 residues. The CDR3 region has the DNA TGTGCCAGCAGCTCGGGACTAGCGGGCACAGATACGCAGTATTTT. It encodes CASSSGLAGTDTQYF.

V usage is TRBV7-6 and J usage is TRBJ2-3; D is unclear. CDR3 length equals 15 residues. The V end lost 5 bases, the J end lost 3 bases, and 15 bases lay between the germline ends. Germline V gene data show CDR1 as SGHVS and CDR2 as FNYEAQ. CDR3 sequence (DNA): TGTGCCAGCAGCCCGGTGGCGGCACTTACAGATACGCAGTATTTT. It is translated as CASSPVAALTDTQYF.

V gene TRBV7-8 combines with J gene TRBJ1-5; D is uncertain. V shed 1 base and J shed 4 bases, with 11 bases lying between them. This CDR3 is built from 15 residues. Germline V gene sequence: CDR1 SGHVS, CDR2 FQNEAQ. The CDR3: CASSLGRGGNQPQHF. DNA of the CDR3: TGTGCCAGCAGCTTAGGGCGGGGAGGGAATCAGCCCCAGCATTTT. The full variable domain, rest sourced from reference TRBV7-8 and TRBJ1-5, is GAGVSQSPRYKVAKRGQDVALRCDPISGHVSLFWYQQALGQGPEFLTYFQNEAQLDKSGLPSDRFFAERPEGSVSTLKIQRTQQEDSAVYLCASSLGRGGNQPQHFGDGTRLSIL.

This chain uses TRBV7-2 with TRBJ2-7; 8 bases match TRBD1. This CDR3 comprises 13 residues. Germline V gene data show CDR1 as SGHTA and CDR2 as FQGNSA. The ends lost 3 bases at V and 6 bases at J; junction bases unmatched: 4. The CDR3, as DNA: TGTGCCAGCAGCTTTCAGGGGGCATCCGAGCAGTACTTC. It specifies CASSFQGASEQYF.

The chain joins TRBV7-2 to TRBJ2-3; TRBD2 aligns across 9 bases. J was trimmed by 1 base and V by 1 base; bases with no gene match: 3. The CDR3 consists of 16 residues. Germline V gene sequence: CDR1 SGHTA, CDR2 FQGNSA. CDR3 protein: CASSLGASGGTDTQYF. The CDR3 DNA reads as TGTGCCAGCAGCTTAGGGGCTAGCGGGGGCACAGATACGCAGTATTTT.

V gene TRBV5-4 combines with J gene TRBJ1-4; no clear D. CDR1 SGHNT and CDR2 YYREEE come from the germline V gene (reference sequence). Trimming took 0 bases from V and 4 from J, leaving 7 bases between them. The CDR3 loop spans 14 amino acids. In nucleotides, the CDR3 is TGTGCCAGCAGCTTGGCCGAGAGTAATGAAAAACTGTTTTTT. It yields the protein CASSLAESNEKLFF.

The V gene is TRBV6-1, the J gene TRBJ2-3, with TRBD1 matching 8 bases. The CDR3 runs 18 residues. V lost 2 bases to trimming and J lost 1 base; unmatched junction nucleotides: 11. The germline gives CDR1 MNHNS, CDR2 SASEGT. CDR3 protein: CASSERQGFNWGTDTQYF. The CDR3 nucleotides read TGTGCCAGCAGTGAAAGACAGGGGTTTAACTGGGGCACAGATACGCAGTATTTT.

The rearrangement uses TRBV12-5 and TRBJ2-3; 8 bases align to TRBD2. This CDR3 contains 16 residues. From germline, CDR1 is LGHNT and CDR2 FRNRAP. The ends lost 0 bases at V and 0 bases at J; junction bases unmatched: 2. The CDR3 DNA is TGTGCTAGTGGTTTGGTACGGGGGGGGAGCACAGATACGCAGTATTTT. Encoded protein: CASGLVRGGSTDTQYF. Using reference TRBV12-5 and TRBJ2-3 for the parts outside the CDR3, the full variable domain is DARVTQTPRHKVTEMGQEVTMRCQPILGHNTVFWYRQTMMQGLELLAYFRNRAPLDDSGMPKDRFSAEMPDATLATLKIQPSEPRDSAVYFCASGLVRGGSTDTQYFGPGTRLTVL.

The CDR3 sequence: CASTRGLGTEAFF. Written as DNA, the CDR3 is TGTGCCAGCACCAGGGGGCTGGGTACTGAAGCTTTCTTT. V gene TRBV28 combines with J gene TRBJ1-1; 8 nucleotides align to TRBD1. In germline, CDR1 is MDHEN, CDR2 SYDVKM. The CDR3 loop spans 13 amino acids. Germline trimming cut 7 bases from V and 5 bases from J; bases unmatched to any gene: 6. The entire variable domain, with the rest obtained from reference TRBV28 and TRBJ1-1, is as follows: DVKVTQSSRYLVKRTGEKVFLECVQDMDHENMFWYRQDPGLGLRLIYFSYDVKMKEKGDIPEGYSVSREKKERFSLILESASTNQTSMYLCASTRGLGTEAFFGQGTRLTVV.

This chain links TRBV6-6 with TRBJ2-5; no clear D. Germline CDR1 MNHNY, CDR2 SVGAGI (reference sequence). CDR3 length: 12 residues. Trimming removed 6 bases from V and 5 bases from J, with 10 bases in between. CDR3 nucleotide sequence: TGTGCCAGCAGCCCGATTGCGGAGACCCAGTACTTC. Translated: CASSPIAETQYF.

The chain is built from TRBV5-1 and TRBJ1-3, with TRBD1 matching 9 bases. Per the germline V gene, CDR1 is SGHRS and CDR2 is YFSETQ. The CDR3 contains 15 residues. V gave up 4 bases and J gave up 2 bases; unmatched junction bases: 4. The CDR3 sequence is CASSLDRGAGNTIYF. For the CDR3, the DNA is TGCGCCAGCAGCCTGGACAGGGGTGCTGGAAACACCATATATTTT.

V usage is TRBV6-5 and J usage is TRBJ1-2; 9 bases are a match to TRBD1. The CDR3 length is 14 residues. V gave up 3 bases and J gave up 7 bases; unmatched junction bases: 6. Germline V gives CDR1 MNHEY, CDR2 SVGAGI. The CDR3 spells CASSYADRGRGYTF. The CDR3 coding sequence is TGTGCCAGCAGTTATGCGGACAGGGGTCGTGGCTACACCTTC.

The chain couples TRBV29-1 to TRBJ2-3; D may be TRBD1 (5 bases). V was shortened by 6 bases and J by 5 bases, with 12 bases between the two germline ends. Germline V lookup: CDR1 SQVTM, CDR2 ANQGSEA. This CDR3 is 12 amino acids long. The chain's CDR3 is CSVPDSRDTQYF. DNA of the CDR3: TGCAGCGTCCCAGACAGTAGAGATACGCAGTATTTT.

The V call is TRBV29-1, the J call TRBJ1-1; no clear D. Germline CDR1 SQVTM, CDR2 ANQGSEA. V gave up 7 bases and J gave up 1 base, with 13 bases separating them. The CDR3 has 13 residues. CDR3 sequence: CSGRVSPNTEAFF. The DNA for the CDR3 is TGCAGCGGACGGGTCTCCCCGAACACTGAAGCTTTCTTT. The full variable domain, its missing parts supplied by reference TRBV29-1 and TRBJ1-1, is SAVISQKPSRDICQRGTSLTIQCQVDSQVTMMFWYRQQPGQSLTLIATANQGSEATYESGFVIDKFPISRPNLTFSTLTVSNMSPEDSSIYLCSGRVSPNTEAFFGQGTRLTVV.

The V and J genes are TRBV29-1 and TRBJ2-7, with D possibly matching TRBD1 (5 bases). Trimming removed 6 bases from V and 3 bases from J, with 18 bases in between. CDR1 and CDR2 from the germline V gene are SQVTM and ANQGSEA. The CDR3 has 14 amino acids. CDR3 in amino acids: CSVALRAAGYEQYF. DNA of the CDR3: TGCAGCGTCGCTCTCAGGGCCGCTGGCTACGAGCAGTACTTC.

J is TRBJ2-1 and V is TRBV5-1; D is ambiguous. Trimming took off 0 bases at V and 1 base at J, with 5 bases between the two ends. The germline gives CDR1 SGHRS, CDR2 YFSETQ. This CDR3 has 14 amino acids. The CDR3 region is CASSLGGSYNEQFF. The CDR3 DNA is TGCGCCAGCAGCTTGGGCGGTTCCTACAATGAGCAGTTCTTC.